The clone carrying this TCR beta chain came up a few times. These data originate in a study of blood T cells in healthy people across ages. Trimming cost V 2 bases and J 2 bases, with 11 bases left between them. The CDR3 runs 16 residues. Germline lookup yields CDR1 SGHRS and CDR2 YFSETQ. With a J-beta primer mix and a sample-barcoded 5' primer, a second PCR ran about 7 to 12 cycles. Each cDNA molecule was tagged by a template-switch adaptor that had 12 random nucleotides. TCRdb independently ran MiXCR on the 5' RACE reads; one entry per CDR3 protein. The sample lists 700,000 to 800,000 distinct CDR3 sequences, 43% seen once, with 20% to 25% in the top ten.

Sequenced sample: blood. This TCR derives from a woman in her fifties or sixties in good health. The gene calls are TRBV5-1 and TRBJ2-6; no definite D call. The CDR3 coding sequence is TGCGCCAGCAGCTTACGTAACGACCCTGGGGCCAACGTCCTGACTTTC. This gives the protein CASSLRNDPGANVLTF.